Reported below is one TCR beta chain. In this sample, this clonotype turned up a few times. This clone's antigen is unknown. Nothing much larger sits one base from this clone, and base qualities are not available. The sequencer listed for this sample is Illumina NovaSeq 6000. cDNA libraries for TCRalpha and TCRbeta were prepared by 5'RACE using constant-segment primers, with sample barcodes and unique molecular identifiers added. Trizol reagent was used to extract RNA from every sample. Amplification of the libraries took two PCR steps, and the second step added a second sample barcode plus Illumina TruSeq adapters. Sequencing of libraries was performed on an Illumina NovaSeq with 2 x 150 bp paired-end reads. As for the original processing: Reads were demultiplexed and collapsed into UMI-guided consensus sequences with migec v1.2.7. Using mixcr v2.1.11, UMI consensuses were aligned to TRA and TRB V and J templates and then assembled into clonotypes. Expanded or contracted clonotypes were those called significant by both edgeR and NoisET, with noise models trained on biological replicates. For edgeR calls, a false discovery rate-adjusted p below 0.01 and a log2 fold-change threshold of 1 were applied. PCA with hierarchical clustering of max-normalized trajectories of the 1000 most abundant clonotypes was used as exploratory dynamics analysis. The CD4 or CD8 phenotype of responding clones was assigned using the separately sequenced CD4+ and CD8+ repertoires. In-frame beta chains were kept once TCRdb had trimmed the public reads at Q25 with fastp and called clones with MiXCR. CDR3 protein duplicates are merged, each entry listing the most common genes and DNA. For this entry, the V and J calls and clone size follow TCRdb and not the study's own pipeline. This sample comprises just over 350,000 distinct CDR3 sequences, about 15% of them detected only once. The top ten clones comprise around 21% of the sample.

This sample is part of a study of T-cell memory formation after mild COVID-19 (dated by TCRdb to about 2021). About the investigation overall: TCR sequence clusters from the two donors were found to be largely donor specific. In a couple of donors, T-cell clones that expanded and contracted after mild COVID-19 were tracked by sequencing TCRalpha and TCRbeta repertoires over time. Two young, previously healthy adult volunteers made up the cohort, one male and one female. Findings and caveats that apply to the study as a whole: Contracting CD4+ clones appeared mostly in the CM and EM memory subsets, whereas CD8+ clones were enriched in EMRA. Clones contracting from day 15 to 85 had balanced CD4/CD8 phenotypes, while a second wave expanding from day 15 to 37 was biased towards CD4+. SARS-CoV-2 specificity of the second-wave clones peaking on day 37 was not confirmed. Only two mild cases were covered in the study, and larger cohorts including severe cases with pre-infection samples were considered necessary. The detection of some responding clones in pre-infection memory suggests that pre-existing cross-reactive memory T cells joined the SARS-CoV-2 response.

CDR1 DFQATT and CDR2 SNEGSKA were looked up in the germline V gene (reference sequence). V is clipped by 2 bases and J by 4 bases, and the sequence between their germline boundaries is 6 bases long. From cysteine to phenylalanine, the CDR3 is 12 amino acids long. The CDR3 DNA has 36 bases and is translated from base 1. Ficoll-Paque density gradient centrifugation was the method used to isolate PBMCs. This sequence uses TRBV20-1 and TRBJ1-5, with an unclear D gene assignment. Specimen: PBMCs or a T cell subset sorted from them (not recorded which). This receptor was obtained from a young man who had mild COVID-19 (a few samples of this study predate the infection). The sample titles of this study are shuffled in the database, so cell type and time point are left out; the donor was told from shared clones. The DNA sequence follows: TGCAGTGCTAGAAGCAGGAATCAGCCCCAGCATTTT. This sequence encodes CSARSRNQPQHF.